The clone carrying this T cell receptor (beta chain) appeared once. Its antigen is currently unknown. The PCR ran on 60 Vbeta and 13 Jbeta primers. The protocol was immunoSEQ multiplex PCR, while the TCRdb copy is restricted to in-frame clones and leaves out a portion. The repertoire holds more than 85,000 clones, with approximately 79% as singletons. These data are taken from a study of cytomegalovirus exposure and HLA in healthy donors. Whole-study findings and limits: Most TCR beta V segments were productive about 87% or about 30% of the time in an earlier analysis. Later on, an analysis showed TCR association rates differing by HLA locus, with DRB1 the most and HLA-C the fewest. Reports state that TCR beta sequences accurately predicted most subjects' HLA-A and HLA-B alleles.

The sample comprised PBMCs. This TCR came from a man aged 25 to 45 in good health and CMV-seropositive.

CDR3 sequence reads: CASSQAGLNTEAFF. In DNA form, the CDR3 reads TGTGCCAGCAGTCAGGCAGGGTTGAACACTGAAGCTTTCTTT. This chain uses TRBV6-1 with TRBJ1-1, with D perhaps matching TRBD1 (5 bases). This CDR3 is 14 amino acids long. Germline V CDR1 and CDR2: MNHNS, SASEGT. V was pared by 5 bases and J by 0 bases, with 10 bases between.